The clone carrying this TCR beta chain was observed many times. This entry comes from a study of low-dose radiotherapy and immunotherapy resistance in tumors. Study as a whole: Treatment of Cohort 2 consisted of 1 Gy per fraction every two weeks, amounting to 13 Gy over 26 weeks. The regimen for patients comprised intravenous nivolumab 240 mg every two weeks plus intravenous ipilimumab 1 mg/kg every six weeks. Patients received cyclophosphamide 200 mg/m2 intravenously every two weeks, the day before radiation-immunotherapy.

Stated time point: before trial treatment. Every donor's regimen consisted of nivolumab, ipilimumab, aspirin, low-dose cyclophosphamide and low-dose radiotherapy. This CDR3 is 15 amino acids long. CDR1 is SQVTM, CDR2 ANQGSEA, per germline. V lost 6 bases to trimming and J lost 4 bases, with 21 bases between them. First-strand cDNA used TRAV- and TRBV-specific primers, covering alpha and beta chains. The authors ran around 18 PCR cycles to amplify TCRs with a constant-region primer and V-primer adapter. A single record per CDR3 protein comes from TCRdb applying MiXCR to the reads. Of around 68,000 distinct CDR3 sequences listed, 26% are singletons.

This TCR was recovered from a male donor with rectosigmoid adenocarcinoma. Material: PBMCs, obtained before treatment. The chain links TRBV29-1 to TRBJ1-1; D call uncertain. The CDR3 DNA follows: TGCAGCGTCCCCGCCTGGGAGGCTAGAGGCACTGAAGCTTTCTTT. It codes for CSVPAWEARGTEAFF.